This TCR beta chain was sequenced for a study of blood T cell repertoires in COVID-19. Here immunoSEQ multiplex PCR was the method, and the copy in TCRdb shows in-frame clones only, minus some. The repertoire consists of roughly 270,000 clones, with about four fifths occurring once and the leading ten covering 5%. Trimming shortened V by 4 bases and J by 6 bases, and 9 bases separated the two germline ends. The CDR3 runs 12 residues. Germline-derived CDR1 and CDR2 are LGHDT and YNNKEL (reference sequence). Only one count was recorded for this clone. What was sequenced was PBMCs or T cells enriched from blood (not recorded which). This chain joins TRBV3-1 (or the pseudogene TRBV3-2) and TRBJ1-1; D is perhaps TRBD1 (5 bases). This clonotype was sampled from a man in his forties who had been exposed to COVID-19. The CDR3 DNA reads as TGTGCCAGCAGCCGTAGACAGTCTGAAGCTTTCTTT. The encoded protein is CASSRRQSEAFF.